This T cell receptor (beta chain) was sequenced during a study of blood T cells in healthy people across ages. Germline V gene lookup returns CDR1 DFQATT and CDR2 SNEGSKA (reference sequence). V lost 0 bases and J 2 bases, leaving 5 bases between the germline ends. This CDR3 has 14 residues. Approximately 9.6 milliliters of peripheral blood were drawn from each donor into EDTA-treated tubes. Total RNA, at least 5.5 micrograms per sample, was extracted from PBMCs. General study points: One million T cells yielded diversity estimates that were considered underestimates.

A second roughly 7 to 12 cycle PCR used barcoded and J-beta primers. MiXCR was run by TCRdb on the 5' RACE reads, yielding one entry per CDR3 protein. The data contain 800,000 or so distinct CDR3 sequences, about half of them singletons. As to this clonotype: Its antigen is not known.

The source of this sequence is a man older than 75 in good health. The rearrangement uses TRBV20-1 and TRBJ2-6, with D unclear. Sequencing used blood. The CDR3 nucleotides are TGCAGTGCTAGAGAACAGCCTGGGGCCAACGTCCTGACTTTC. This gives the protein CSAREQPGANVLTF.